What follows describes a single TCR beta chain. What it recognizes is unknown. This entry is derived from a study of radiotherapy plus CTLA-4 blockade in lung cancer. Overall study context: With 25% to 40% of patients having disease control, objective responses were seen in approximately 18%. Study findings and constraints: In blood, tumor-derived TCR clones expanded after radiotherapy plus ipilimumab. In blood, early T cell clone dynamics reportedly predicted response best, together with interferon-beta.

Germline values: CDR1 MNHNS, CDR2 SASEGT. The CDR3 has 12 amino acids. V lost 6 bases to trimming and J lost 9 bases, with 9 bases between them. Receiving focal radiation plus CTLA-4 blockade with ipilimumab were patients who had chemo-refractory metastatic non-small-cell lung cancer. Only in-frame clones appear in the TCRdb table, and some are missing; sequencing was by immunoSEQ multiplex PCR. The sample shows around 82,000 clones, under 80% of them seen only once. The chain links TRBV6-1 to TRBJ1-6, with a possible D match to TRBD1 (6 bases). The sequencing here drew on peripheral blood, taken from a patient treated with radiotherapy plus ipilimumab. The TCR sequence derives from a human donor with non-small cell lung cancer whose response to radiotherapy plus ipilimumab could not be evaluated. Some clones in this sample may be carry-over from other donors' samples. CDR3 in DNA: TGTGCCAGCAGACTACAGGGTTCACCCCTCCACTTT. It yields the protein CASRLQGSPLHF.